These T cell receptor beta chains were read from a single sample in a study of T cell responses to AZD1222 COVID-19 vaccine. The assay was immunoSEQ multiplex PCR, and TCRdb's table has in-frame clones only and misses some. The sample contains 120,000 to 150,000 clones, over 75% of which appear only once. The specimen comprised peripheral blood, sampled on day 0 of AZD1222 vaccination. All receptors derive from an adult in good health. Both conserved end residues are part of each CDR3. A D gene is named only where the DNA matches it firmly. Clone size is given for some rows only: seen once, a few or many times, or a class if the clone is expanded.

j_gene	v_gene	d_gene	abundance	CDR3nt	CDR3aa
TRBJ2-3	TRBV5-1	TRBD2	.	TGCGCCAGCAGCTTGGTCCTAGCGGGGGGGCAAGATACGCAGTATTTT	CASSLVLAGGQDTQYF
TRBJ1-6	TRBV21-1	.	.	TGTGCCAGCGGGCGCTACTACTCCTATAATTCACCCCTCCACTTT	CASGRYYSYNSPLHF
TRBJ1-1	TRBV7-2	.	.	TGTGCCAGCAGCTTAGGGCTACATGAGGGCGGCACTGAAGCTTTCTTT	CASSLGLHEGGTEAFF
TRBJ2-1	TRBV7-2	.	.	TGTGCCAGCAGCTTAGCAGTGAGCTCCTACAATGAGCAGTTCTTC	CASSLAVSSYNEQFF
TRBJ2-5	TRBV4-2	TRBD2	.	TGTGCCAGCAGCCAAGGCACTAGCGGGAGGGCGGGAGAGACCCAGTACTTC	CASSQGTSGRAGETQYF
TRBJ1-1	TRBV7-9	.	.	TGTGCCAGCAGCTCCCCGGGACCGACGAACACTGAAGCTTTCTTT	CASSSPGPTNTEAFF
TRBJ2-7	TRBV6-5	.	.	TGTGCCAGCGGACAGTCCTACGAGCAGTACTTC	CASGQSYEQYF
TRBJ2-7	TRBV7-9	.	.	TGTGCCAGCAGCTTAGAGGCCCCTCAGGGGAACCCGCCCGAGCAGTACTTC	CASSLEAPQGNPPEQYF
TRBJ2-3	TRBV13	TRBD2	.	TGTGCCAGCAGCTTAGGTAGGGCTAGCGGGGGGACCACAGATACGCAGTATTTT	CASSLGRASGGTTDTQYF
TRBJ2-1	TRBV5-1	TRBD2	.	TGCGCCAGCAGCTTGGGGCCTAGCGGGTTCAGCTCCTACAATGAGCAGTTCTTC	CASSLGPSGFSSYNEQFF
TRBJ2-5	TRBV15	.	.	TGTGCCACCAGCGAGGGGCCGGATGAAGAGACCCAGTACTTC	CATSEGPDEETQYF
TRBJ1-4	TRBV5-1	.	.	TGCGCCAGCAGCTTGAGGGGCGCTGGATCTGACGAAAAACTGTTTTTT	CASSLRGAGSDEKLFF
TRBJ1-2	TRBV19	.	.	TGTGCCAGTAGTATAGATGGAGGAACAACCCTAGGGGGCTACACCTTC	CASSIDGGTTLGGYTF
TRBJ2-1	TRBV7-2	.	.	TGTGCCAGCCACACTAGTCGTGGGAGCTCCTACAATGAGCAGTTCTTC	CASHTSRGSSYNEQFF
TRBJ1-1	TRBV30	.	.	TGTGCCTGGAGTGTTCGGGGTGGGGGCACTGAAGCTTTCTTT	CAWSVRGGGTEAFF
TRBJ1-5	TRBV18	.	.	TGTGCCAGCTCACCACCTAGTACCAATCAGCCCCAGCATTTT	CASSPPSTNQPQHF
TRBJ1-2	TRBV6-4	.	.	TGTGCCAGCAGTGACTCCTTTGGACAGCCTCATGGCTACACCTTC	CASSDSFGQPHGYTF
TRBJ1-6	TRBV7-2	.	.	TGTGCCAGCAGCTTGTCGGCGAATAATTCACCCCTCCACTTT	CASSLSANNSPLHF
TRBJ2-3	TRBV19	TRBD2	.	TGTGCCAGTAGTATAACGGGAGGGGGATTAGATACGCAGTATTTT	CASSITGGGLDTQYF
TRBJ2-7	TRBV11-2	.	.	TGTGCCAGCAGCTTAGGGCTAGCCAGCTCCTACGAGCAGTACTTC	CASSLGLASSYEQYF
TRBJ2-2	TRBV4-2	.	few	TGTGCCAGCAGCCGATCCTACAGTATCGGTGTGACCGGGGAGCTGTTTTTT	CASSRSYSIGVTGELFF
TRBJ2-1	TRBV2	.	.	TGTGCCAGCAAGACTAGTACCTACAATGAGCAGTTCTTC	CASKTSTYNEQFF
TRBJ1-4	TRBV28	.	.	TGTGCCAGCAGTTCACAGGGTGAAAAACTGTTTTTT	CASSSQGEKLFF
TRBJ1-5	TRBV6-5	.	.	TGTGCCTCCTCCCGGGGAGGGTTTAGCAATCAGCCCCAGCATTTT	CASSRGGFSNQPQHF
TRBJ2-6	TRBV5-1	.	.	TGCGCCAGCAGCTTGGTGGCAGGACGCTCTGGGGCCAACGTCCTGACTTTC	CASSLVAGRSGANVLTF
TRBJ2-7	TRBV11-3	.	.	TGTGCCAGCAGCTTAGAGGGGGTTACCTACGAGCAGTACTTC	CASSLEGVTYEQYF
TRBJ2-1	TRBV7-2	TRBD2	.	TGTGCCAGCAGCTCACTCGGGGGGTTTTACAATGAGCAGTTCTTC	CASSSLGGFYNEQFF
TRBJ1-4	TRBV6-6	.	.	TGTGCCAGCAGTCGACGGCGATCCCTTGCAACTAATGAAAAACTGTTTTTT	CASSRRRSLATNEKLFF
TRBJ1-1	TRBV9	.	.	TGTGCCAGCAGCGTTGGGGGGATGAACACTGAAGCTTTCTTT	CASSVGGMNTEAFF
TRBJ2-7	TRBV3-1/TRBV3-2	TRBD2	.	TGTGCCAGCAGCCAAGTCCTAGCGGCCTCCGGCGGGCAGTACTTC	CASSQVLAASGGQYF
TRBJ2-7	TRBV27	TRBD1	.	TGTGCCAGCAGTGTAACCGGGACAGGGTACGAGCAGTACTTC	CASSVTGTGYEQYF
TRBJ1-4	TRBV12-5	.	once	TGTGCTAGTGGTCACGGGACACAGGGAGGGGCAAGGGAAAAACTGTTTTTT	CASGHGTQGGAREKLFF
TRBJ1-2	TRBV12-5	.	.	TGTGCTAGTGGTGCGCGTTTTGGTGACTATGGCTACACCTTC	CASGARFGDYGYTF
TRBJ1-6	TRBV5-4	.	once	TGTGCCAGCAGCTCCTCCGGGTCCCTTGAAATCTATAATTCACCCCTCCACTTT	CASSSSGSLEIYNSPLHF
TRBJ1-3	TRBV18	.	.	TGTGCCAGCTCACCACAACAGGAGAGCAACACCATATATTTT	CASSPQQESNTIYF
TRBJ2-4	TRBV4-1	TRBD1	.	TGCGCCAGCAGCCAAGGACTCCGACAGGGCCTCAACAAAAACATTCAGTACTTC	CASSQGLRQGLNKNIQYF
TRBJ1-1	TRBV6-5	.	.	TGTGCCAGCAACACAGAGACTTACACTGAAGCTTTCTTT	CASNTETYTEAFF
TRBJ1-2	TRBV12-3/TRBV12-4	TRBD1	.	TGTGCCAGCACCGGGACAGTAAACTATGGCTACACCTTC	CASTGTVNYGYTF
TRBJ1-1	TRBV5-1	TRBD1	once	TGCGCCAGCAGCAGAGGACAGGGGGCGCGCCTGAACACTGAAGCTTTCTTT	CASSRGQGARLNTEAFF
TRBJ2-7	TRBV10-3	TRBD1	.	TGTGCCATCGGGTGGGACAGTAGCTCCTACGAGCAGTACTTC	CAIGWDSSSYEQYF
TRBJ2-2	TRBV7-9	.	.	TGTGCCAGCAGCTTTATTTGGCCGAACACCGGGGAGCTGTTTTTT	CASSFIWPNTGELFF
TRBJ1-6	TRBV6-1	.	.	TGTGCCAGCAGTGAACTAGGGGCGGGGGGGAATTCACCCCTCCACTTT	CASSELGAGGNSPLHF
TRBJ1-2	TRBV5-8	.	.	TGTGCCAGCAGCTTGGCAGGGGTCAACTATGGCTACACCTTC	CASSLAGVNYGYTF